The sequence of this TCR beta chain was determined in a study of T-cell memory formation after mild COVID-19. At the level of the study: TCR clusters were mostly confined to one donor each.

Each CDR3 protein is one row after TCRdb ran MiXCR on the 5' RACE reads. The sample includes 200,000 to 250,000 distinct CDR3 sequences, more than 9% seen only once; the top ten take under 3.5%. The germline gives CDR1 SGHTA, CDR2 FQGNSA. The CDR3 has 16 amino acids. Unmatched junction bases numbered 7, after V lost 0 bases and J lost 7 bases. The sample comprised PBMCs or a T cell subset sorted from them (not recorded which). The rearrangement joins TRBV7-2 to TRBJ2-1; 9 bases align to TRBD2. The sequence derives from a man between 18 and 35 years old who had mild COVID-19 (a few samples of this study predate the infection). Cell type and time point are not known. The CDR3 DNA follows: TGTGCCAGCAGCTTAGCGCCGGGACTAGCAAAGAATGAGCAGTTCTTC. Translated: CASSLAPGLAKNEQFF.